This TCR beta chain was sequenced for a study of blood T cell repertoires in COVID-19. Study overall: Specimens from acute and convalescent COVID-19 originated in the United States, Italy and Spain. Sample material is recorded as cDNA or gDNA derived from T cells, B-cell-depleted T cells, or PBMCs.

Some clones are missing from TCRdb's copy, which holds only in-frame ones; the method was immunoSEQ multiplex PCR. The table has 110,000 or so clones, 70% to 90% seen once. CDR1 DFQATT and CDR2 SNEGSKA come from the germline V gene (reference sequence). The CDR3 contains 13 residues. Trimming took 3 bases from V and 5 from J, leaving 10 bases between them. This clonotype was sampled from a woman between 70 and 85 years old who had recovered from COVID-19. V usage is TRBV20-1 and J usage is TRBJ1-4; D is perhaps TRBD1 (5 bases). Sequenced material: peripheral blood. The CDR3 DNA follows: TGCAGTGCTAGTCAAGGGGCGAATGAAAAACTGTTTTTT. It specifies CSASQGANEKLFF.